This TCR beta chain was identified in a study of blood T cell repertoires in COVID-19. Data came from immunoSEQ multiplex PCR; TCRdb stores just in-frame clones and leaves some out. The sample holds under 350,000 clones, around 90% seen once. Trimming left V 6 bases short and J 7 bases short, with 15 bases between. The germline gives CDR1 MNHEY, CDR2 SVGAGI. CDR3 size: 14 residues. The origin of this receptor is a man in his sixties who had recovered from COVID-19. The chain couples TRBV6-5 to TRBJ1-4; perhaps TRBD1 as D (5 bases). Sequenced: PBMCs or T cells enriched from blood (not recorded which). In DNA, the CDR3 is TGTGCCAGCAGGGACGGGGGGATAGGTGAAAAACTGTTTTTT. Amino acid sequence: CASRDGGIGEKLFF.